The 32 T cell receptor beta chains reported below all come from one sample, sequenced in a study of T-cell memory formation after mild COVID-19. TCRdb itself ran the 5' RACE reads through MiXCR, one entry per CDR3 protein. The top ten clones hold around 9.2% of a sample with 450,000 or so distinct CDR3 sequences, 15% to 25% of them seen once. Sequenced input: PBMCs or a T cell subset sorted from them (not recorded which). Source of these receptors: an adult woman who had mild COVID-19 (a few samples of this study predate the infection). Cell type and time point are not known.

This chain joins TRBV10-2 and TRBJ1-2; no clear D. Germline lookup yields CDR1 WSHSY and CDR2 SAAADI. Trimming removed 0 bases at V and 6 bases at J, with 14 bases between. This CDR3 has 15 amino acids. CDR3 DNA sequence: TGCGCCAGCAGTGAGTCGGGCAGAGCCTTTGATGGCTACACCTTC. This encodes CASSESGRAFDGYTF.

The chain's CDR3 is CASSPVGTSGSYEQYF. For the CDR3, the DNA is TGTGCCAGCAGCCCTGTAGGGACTAGCGGGAGTTACGAGCAGTACTTC. The chain carries TRBV7-2 and TRBJ2-7, with 14 bases fitting TRBD2. The CDR3 is made up of 16 amino acids. The trim removed 5 bases at V and 4 bases at J, leaving 7 bases unmatched. Germline lookup yields CDR1 SGHTA and CDR2 FQGNSA.

The J gene is TRBJ2-7, the V gene TRBV7-8, with a possible D match to TRBD2 (6 bases). The CDR3 spans 14 residues. The V end lost 7 bases, the J end lost 6 bases, and 19 bases lay between the germline ends. Germline V gene data show CDR1 as SGHVS and CDR2 as FQNEAQ. The CDR3 here is CASIREDTDVEQYF. CDR3 nucleotides: TGTGCCAGCATCAGGGAGGACACGGACGTCGAGCAGTACTTC.

The sample holds a few counts of this clonotype. This rearrangement joins TRBV29-1 to TRBJ1-5, with 7 bases identical to TRBD1. This CDR3 comprises 13 residues. The J segment lost 7 bases and the V segment lost 6 bases, leaving 9 bases of the junction unmatched. Germline loops: CDR1 SQVTM, CDR2 ANQGSEA. The CDR3 sequence: CSVGRGPGQPQHF. CDR3 bases: TGCAGCGTCGGAAGGGGGCCTGGGCAGCCCCAGCATTTT.

The chain recombines TRBV10-3 with TRBJ1-1; D is unresolved. The germline CDR1 and CDR2 sequences are ENHRY and SYGVKD. The V end was cut by 3 bases, the J end by 0 bases, with 8 bases between. The CDR3 is 14 amino acids. This chain's CDR3 is CAISELRVNTEAFF. The CDR3 coding sequence is TGTGCCATCAGTGAACTCCGAGTGAACACTGAAGCTTTCTTT.

V is TRBV3-1 and J is TRBJ1-2, with D possibly being TRBD1 (5 bases). Germline assignment: CDR1 LGHDT and CDR2 YNNKEL (reference sequence). This CDR3 is built from 16 residues. The germline V and J ends were trimmed by 0 bases and 5 bases, with 16 bases remaining between them. The CDR3 reads CASSQDPDPGVYGYTF. The CDR3 coding sequence is TGTGCCAGCAGCCAAGATCCGGACCCGGGGGTTTATGGCTACACCTTC.

V is TRBV15 and J is TRBJ1-3; D call uncertain. V was cut by 5 bases and J by 4 bases, with 21 bases left in between. Germline lookup yields CDR1 LNHNV and CDR2 YYDKDF (reference sequence). The CDR3 spans 17 residues. In nucleotides, the CDR3 is TGTGCCACCAGCCCAAGACCGGAGGGAATTGTCGGAAACACCATATATTTT. Translated, it gives CATSPRPEGIVGNTIYF.

Written as DNA, the CDR3 is TGCGCCAGCAGCTCGACTCTGTCCGGAGGGGAGACCCAGTACTTC. This codes for CASSSTLSGGETQYF. J is TRBJ2-5 and V is TRBV5-1, with D maybe TRBD2 (6 bases). V was clipped by 3 bases and J by 5 bases, with 17 bases between them. The CDR3 totals 15 residues. Germline V gene data show CDR1 as SGHRS and CDR2 as YFSETQ. The full variable domain, completed using reference TRBV5-1 and TRBJ2-5, is KAGVTQTPRYLIKTRGQQVTLSCSPISGHRSVSWYQQTPGQGLQFLFEYFSETQRNKGNFPGRFSGRQFSNSRSEMNVSTLELGDSALYLCASSSTLSGGETQYFGPGTRLLVL.

V is TRBV6-2 or TRBV6-3 and J is TRBJ2-2, with 8 bases matching TRBD2. V lost 5 bases and J lost 5; bases outside the gene matches: 10. Germline CDR1 reads MNHEY; CDR2 reads SVGEGT. This CDR3 is 16 amino acids long. The CDR3 region is CASSKPGLVGTGELFF. For the CDR3, the DNA is TGTGCCAGCAGTAAACCGGGACTAGTAGGGACCGGGGAGCTGTTTTTT.

The gene calls are TRBV24-1 and TRBJ1-2; 8 bases map to TRBD1. Germline CDR1 is KGHDR and CDR2 is SFDVKD. The J segment lost 6 bases and the V segment lost 2 bases, leaving 4 bases of the junction unmatched. The length of the CDR3 is 14 residues. The CDR3 region has the DNA TGTGCCACCAGTGATTCCAGGGGGCGGAATGGCTACACCTTC. This sequence encodes CATSDSRGRNGYTF.

This rearrangement joins TRBV5-1 to TRBJ2-2; D not resolved. Trimming shortened V by 1 base and J by 6 bases, and 16 bases separated the two germline ends. The CDR3 is 16 amino acids. The germline gives CDR1 SGHRS, CDR2 YFSETQ. CDR3 nucleotide sequence: TGCGCCAGCAGCTTGAATGCAGGTGCCGTTGCCGGGGAGCTGTTTTTT. This sequence encodes CASSLNAGAVAGELFF. The full variable domain, completed using reference TRBV5-1 and TRBJ2-2, is KAGVTQTPRYLIKTRGQQVTLSCSPISGHRSVSWYQQTPGQGLQFLFEYFSETQRNKGNFPGRFSGRQFSNSRSEMNVSTLELGDSALYLCASSLNAGAVAGELFFGEGSRLTVL.

The chain employs TRBV12-3 or TRBV12-4 and TRBJ1-2; possibly TRBD1 for D (5 bases). The CDR3 is 18 amino acids. The V end was cut by 0 bases, the J end by 0 bases, with 17 bases between. CDR3 DNA sequence: TGTGCCAGCAGTTTAGCCGGGATCACAGGTGCCGCTAACTATGGCTACACCTTC. Amino acids: CASSLAGITGAANYGYTF.

The V and J genes are TRBV2 and TRBJ2-2, with no clear D. The germline CDR1 and CDR2 sequences are SNHLY and FYNNEI. The CDR3 runs 15 residues. Deletions cut 3 bases from V and 10 bases from J, with 18 bases between. The CDR3 here is CASSEEGFKDSELFF. Written as DNA, the CDR3 is TGTGCCAGCAGTGAGGAAGGATTCAAAGATTCGGAGCTGTTTTTT.

This clonotype was observed a few times. The rearrangement uses TRBV24-1 and TRBJ2-1, with TRBD1 as a possible D gene (5 bases). CDR1 KGHDR and CDR2 SFDVKD come from the germline V gene. The V end lost 4 bases, the J end lost 2 bases, and 14 bases lay between the germline ends. The CDR3 is 16 amino acids. CDR3 sequence reads: CATSEDSGFPYNEQFF. DNA of the CDR3: TGTGCCACCAGTGAAGACTCAGGGTTTCCCTACAATGAGCAGTTCTTC.

This clonotype showed up just a few times. V gene TRBV6-1 combines with J gene TRBJ2-7, with D perhaps assigned TRBD1 or TRBD2 (7 bases each). V was pared by 4 bases and J by 3 bases, with 13 bases between. CDR1 is MNHNS and CDR2 is SASEGT in the germline V gene. The CDR3 is made up of 14 amino acids. In DNA form, the CDR3 reads TGTGCCAGCAGTGTAGCAGGGGGGGACTACGAGCAGTACTTC. As protein: CASSVAGGDYEQYF.

This clonotype was recorded a few times. The V call is TRBV20-1, the J call TRBJ2-3, with 8 positions matching TRBD2. This CDR3 has 17 amino acids. The V gene's germline CDR1 is DFQATT and CDR2 SNEGSKA (reference sequence). V gave up 5 bases and J gave up 2 bases; unmatched junction bases: 15. CDR3 coding DNA: TGCAGTGCTGCCCTCTGGACGGGAGGGCCTGACACAGATACGCAGTATTTT. It translates to CSAALWTGGPDTDTQYF.

This clonotype was counted only a few times. V usage is TRBV7-9 and J usage is TRBJ1-6; the D is unclear. Trimming pared 1 base from V and 7 bases from J, leaving 8 bases between. From germline, CDR1 is SEHNR and CDR2 FQNEAQ (reference sequence). The CDR3 is 14 residues long. CDR3 DNA sequence: TGTGCCAGCAGCTTAGAGGGTGGAAATTCACCCCTCCACTTT. This codes for CASSLEGGNSPLHF.

The chain employs TRBV4-2 and TRBJ1-3, with 7 bases matching TRBD1. V gave up 3 bases and J gave up 4 bases; unmatched junction bases: 6. CDR3 length equals 15 residues. Germline V gives CDR1 LGHNA, CDR2 YNFKEQ. CDR3 DNA sequence: TGTGCCAGCAGCCAGGAACAGGGGTCAGGAAACACCATATATTTT. Its protein is CASSQEQGSGNTIYF.

V usage is TRBV7-2 and J usage is TRBJ2-1; D is unresolved. The germline V and J ends were trimmed by 1 base and 10 bases, with 11 bases remaining between them. The length of the CDR3 is 13 residues. Germline V gene data show CDR1 as SGHTA and CDR2 as FQGNSA. DNA of the CDR3: TGTGCCAGCAGCTTAGGGAGAACAATCGAGCAGTTCTTC. As protein: CASSLGRTIEQFF.

V is TRBV7-9 and J is TRBJ1-5, with D possibly being TRBD1 (6 bases). CDR1 is SEHNR, CDR2 FQNEAQ, per germline (reference sequence). The CDR3 extends over 17 amino acids. The V gene lost 1 base and the J gene lost 7 bases, with 20 bases spanning the gap. CDR3 residues: CASSLVPKGGVGQPQHF. CDR3 sequence (DNA): TGTGCCAGCAGCTTAGTCCCAAAGGGGGGGGTAGGACAGCCCCAGCATTTT.

This clonotype appeared a single time. The chain recombines TRBV19 with TRBJ2-2, with D perhaps matching TRBD2 (7 bases). V was cut by 5 bases and J by 7 bases, with 11 bases left in between. The CDR3 is 13 residues long. Germline V gene lookup returns CDR1 LNHDA and CDR2 SQIVND (reference sequence). CDR3 sequence reads: CASSWEGVGELFF. The CDR3 coding sequence is TGTGCCAGTAGTTGGGAGGGGGTCGGGGAGCTGTTTTTT.

This clonotype showed up just a few times. This chain joins TRBV5-5 and TRBJ1-1; D is perhaps TRBD1 (5 bases). CDR3 length: 17 amino acids. The germline CDR1 and CDR2 sequences are SGHKS and YYEKEE (reference sequence). V was trimmed by 4 bases and J by 0 bases, leaving 19 bases between them. The CDR3 DNA reads as TGTGCCAGCAGCCCCACGGGACGCACTGGATTGAACACTGAAGCTTTCTTT. As protein: CASSPTGRTGLNTEAFF.

This chain connects TRBV7-2 to TRBJ1-3; 8 bases are a match to TRBD1. The V gene end was trimmed by 1 base and the J gene end by 2 bases; junction bases not matched to a gene: 4. This CDR3 contains 16 residues. Looked up from germline, CDR1 is SGHTA and CDR2 is FQGNSA. Here the CDR3 reads CASSLGTGGTGNTIYF. CDR3 bases: TGTGCCAGCAGCTTAGGTACAGGGGGAACTGGAAACACCATATATTTT.

This chain links TRBV7-6 with TRBJ1-5; D is unresolved. CDR3 length equals 15 residues. CDR1 is SGHVS, CDR2 FNYEAQ, per germline. Trimming left V 5 bases short and J 3 bases short, with 14 bases between. The CDR3 loop reads CASSQMGGPNQPQHF. The CDR3 DNA reads TGTGCCAGCAGCCAGATGGGCGGACCCAATCAGCCCCAGCATTTT.

This clonotype was seen a few times. The CDR3 nucleotides read TGTGCCAGCTCCGGGAACCTCAATTCACCCCTCCACTTT. This sequence encodes CASSGNLNSPLHF. This chain connects TRBV2 to TRBJ1-6, with D unresolved. Germline values: CDR1 SNHLY, CDR2 FYNNEI. The CDR3 consists of 13 residues. Trimming pared 8 bases from V and 7 bases from J, leaving 12 bases between.

The chain combines TRBV5-1 with TRBJ2-1, with D perhaps given as TRBD1 or TRBD2 (5 bases each). The CDR3 covers 16 residues. Germline V lookup: CDR1 SGHRS, CDR2 YFSETQ. With 4 bases removed from V and 9 bases from J, the gap between germline ends came to 23 bases. This chain's CDR3 is CASSAGTGILQGEQFF. The DNA for the CDR3 is TGCGCCAGCAGCGCCGGGACGGGTATCCTACAAGGTGAGCAGTTCTTC. The variable domain in full, with the rest retrieved from reference TRBV5-1 and TRBJ2-1, is KAGVTQTPRYLIKTRGQQVTLSCSPISGHRSVSWYQQTPGQGLQFLFEYFSETQRNKGNFPGRFSGRQFSNSRSEMNVSTLELGDSALYLCASSAGTGILQGEQFFGPGTRLTVL.

The chain recombines TRBV3-1 with TRBJ1-1; no reliable D call. CDR1 and CDR2 from the germline V gene are LGHDT and YNNKEL (reference sequence). The CDR3 extends over 16 amino acids. V dropped 6 bases and J dropped 1 base, with 18 bases sitting between them. In nucleotides, the CDR3 is TGTGCCAGCAGGGACCTTGGGAACTTTTGGAACACTGAAGCTTTCTTT. Translation gives CASRDLGNFWNTEAFF.

This chain joins TRBV10-3 and TRBJ2-2; weak D call: TRBD1 (6 bases). The V end lost 7 bases, the J end lost 1 base, and 13 bases lay between the germline ends. Germline CDR1 is ENHRY and CDR2 is SYGVKD. This CDR3 region has 15 residues. Written as DNA, the CDR3 is TGTGCCATCACTATCTCGACAGGGAACACCGGGGAGCTGTTTTTT. This translates into CAITISTGNTGELFF.

This chain links TRBV12-3 or TRBV12-4 with TRBJ1-1, with 7 bases that match TRBD1. Unmatched junction bases numbered 4, after V lost 3 bases and J lost 0 bases. The CDR3 totals 15 residues. The CDR3, as DNA: TGTGCCAGCAGTTTCGGACAGGTGATGAACACTGAAGCTTTCTTT. This gives the protein CASSFGQVMNTEAFF.

There are a few counts of this clonotype. V is TRBV5-1 and J is TRBJ2-5, with D uncertain. The CDR3 is made up of 14 amino acids. The V and J ends lost 5 bases and 5 bases respectively, with 16 bases between them. Germline V gene lookup returns CDR1 SGHRS and CDR2 YFSETQ. The CDR3 DNA sequence: TGCGCCAGCAGTCGCACAGATAAGGCGGAGACCCAGTACTTC. Translated: CASSRTDKAETQYF.

This clonotype was observed a handful of times. The chain links TRBV24-1 to TRBJ2-2; the D gene is possibly TRBD2 (6 bases). Looked up from germline, CDR1 is KGHDR and CDR2 is SFDVKD. V shed 4 bases and J shed 1 base, with 9 bases lying between them. There are 15 residues in the CDR3. The chain's CDR3 is CATSDPGVNTGELFF. Written as DNA, the CDR3 is TGTGCCACCAGTGACCCGGGGGTGAACACCGGGGAGCTGTTTTTT.

As DNA, the CDR3 is TGTGCCAGCAGCTTGGGACGTAACCTCGTCGGGGATGAGCAGTTCTTC. It specifies CASSLGRNLVGDEQFF. This chain uses TRBV5-8 with TRBJ2-1, with D maybe TRBD2 (5 bases). Trimming took off 0 bases at V and 8 bases at J, with 18 bases between the two ends. CDR1 SGHTS and CDR2 YDEGEE come from the germline V gene. The CDR3 sequence is 16 residues long.